Each of the 17 T cell receptor beta chains below was sequenced from the same sample in a study of cytomegalovirus exposure and HLA in healthy donors. 13 Jbeta primers and 60 Vbeta primers were used for the PCR. Profiling relied on immunoSEQ multiplex PCR, and the TCRdb table lists in-frame clones only, not all of them. Altogether 150,000 to 200,000 clones are present, roughly 80% being singletons, with the ten largest covering approximately 3.8%. The sequencing sample was made of PBMCs. The receptors originated from a man aged 50 to 59 in good health and CMV-seronegative.

The chain couples TRBV5-4 to TRBJ2-1, with TRBD2 matching 12 bases. This CDR3 has 16 amino acids. V was clipped by 4 bases and J by 7 bases; unmatched bases: 9. The V gene's germline CDR1 is SGHNT and CDR2 YYREEE (reference sequence). In DNA form, the CDR3 reads TGTGCCAGCAGCCGTTCTAGCGGGGGGGCGAGTAATGAGCAGTTCTTC. Translated, it gives CASSRSSGGASNEQFF.

This clone occurred a few times. The chain has TRBV4-1 and TRBJ1-1; D is unresolved. The germline V gene has CDR1 MGHRA and CDR2 YSYEKL. The CDR3 is 14 amino acids. The germline V and J ends were trimmed by 4 bases and 1 base, with 10 bases remaining between them. The CDR3 region has the DNA TGCGCCAGCAGCCCTATTTTAAGGAACACTGAAGCTTTCTTT. Translation: CASSPILRNTEAFF.

The CDR3 sequence is CASSIRRDSGYEQYF. CDR3 nucleotides: TGTGCCAGTAGTATCAGGAGGGACAGCGGCTACGAGCAGTACTTC. The gene calls are TRBV19 and TRBJ2-7; perhaps TRBD1 as D (7 bases). The V and J ends lost 3 bases and 3 bases respectively, with 15 bases between them. The CDR3 has 15 amino acids. Germline V gene lookup returns CDR1 LNHDA and CDR2 SQIVND (reference sequence).

CDR3 region: CSVEGQGGNEQFF. Here the CDR3 DNA reads TGCAGCGTTGAAGGACAGGGTGGAAATGAGCAGTTCTTC. The gene calls are TRBV29-1 and TRBJ2-1, with 7 bases that match TRBD1. Per germline, CDR1 SQVTM and CDR2 ANQGSEA. The V segment lost 1 base and the J segment 7 bases; nucleotides outside the gene matches: 4. The CDR3 has 13 residues.

This clone was detected only once. The V call is TRBV18, the J call TRBJ1-2; maybe TRBD1 (5 bases). The germline CDR1 and CDR2 sequences are KGHSH and LQKENI. Trimming cost V 3 bases and J 2 bases, with 13 bases left between them. The CDR3 extends over 15 amino acids. The CDR3 nucleotides read TGTGCCAGCTCACCCGCCGCGGCAGGGAACTATGGCTACACCTTC. Translated: CASSPAAAGNYGYTF.

The chain combines TRBV27 with TRBJ1-1; a possible D gene is TRBD1 (5 bases). CDR1 MNHEY and CDR2 SMNVEV come from the germline V gene (reference sequence). Trimming took off 7 bases at V and 5 bases at J, with 8 bases between the two ends. The CDR3 is 11 amino acids. The CDR3: CASKGMTEAFF. CDR3 in DNA: TGTGCCAGCAAGGGGATGACTGAAGCTTTCTTT.

This chain joins TRBV5-5 and TRBJ1-5; D might be TRBD1 (5 bases). CDR1 is SGHKS, CDR2 YYEKEE, per germline (reference sequence). The CDR3 totals 15 residues. The germline V and J ends were trimmed by 0 bases and 6 bases, with 13 bases remaining between them. The CDR3 DNA reads TGTGCCAGCAGCTTGGGGGGGGAGGTCGGTCAGCCCCAGCATTTT. Translated: CASSLGGEVGQPQHF.

This chain connects TRBV19 to TRBJ1-1, with 7 bases matching TRBD1. The germline CDR1 and CDR2 sequences are LNHDA and SQIVND (reference sequence). The ends lost 2 bases at V and 4 bases at J; junction bases unmatched: 10. The CDR3 consists of 16 residues. The CDR3 nucleotides read TGTGCCAGTAGTATATCAGGTGAGGGGGCATTCACTGAAGCTTTCTTT. Translating gives CASSISGEGAFTEAFF.

This clone appeared a single time. The chain recombines TRBV5-1 with TRBJ1-2; TRBD1 matches 8 bases. Germline V gives CDR1 SGHRS, CDR2 YFSETQ. The V segment lost 2 bases and the J segment 4 bases; nucleotides outside the gene matches: 10. The CDR3 covers 16 residues. CDR3 protein: CASSFSGDRKSYGYTF. The DNA for the CDR3 is TGCGCCAGCAGCTTCTCAGGGGACAGGAAGAGCTATGGCTACACCTTC. Supplemented by reference TRBV5-1 and TRBJ1-2, the full variable domain reads KAGVTQTPRYLIKTRGQQVTLSCSPISGHRSVSWYQQTPGQGLQFLFEYFSETQRNKGNFPGRFSGRQFSNSRSEMNVSTLELGDSALYLCASSFSGDRKSYGYTFGSGTRLTVV.

The chain employs TRBV4-3 and TRBJ1-1; TRBD1 is a possible D gene (6 bases). The germline V gene has CDR1 LGHNA and CDR2 YSLEER. V lost 3 bases to trimming and J lost 1 base, with 9 bases between them. This CDR3 has 14 residues. In nucleotides, the CDR3 is TGCGCCAGCAGCCACGTGACAGGGAACACTGAAGCTTTCTTT. Amino acid sequence: CASSHVTGNTEAFF.

The chain couples TRBV9 to TRBJ1-1; TRBD1 might be the D (5 bases). CDR3 length: 14 amino acids. The V and J ends lost 0 bases and 6 bases respectively, with 12 bases between them. From germline, CDR1 is SGDLS and CDR2 YYNGEE. CDR3 in DNA: TGTGCCAGCAGCGTAGATGCAGGGTGGGCTGAAGCTTTCTTT. Its translation: CASSVDAGWAEAFF.

Of note for this clone: Within the sample, other DNA sequences also encode this same CDR3. The J gene is TRBJ1-1, the V gene TRBV5-1; no reliable D call. This CDR3 has 14 residues. Per the germline V gene, CDR1 is SGHRS and CDR2 is YFSETQ. V shed 9 bases and J shed 2 bases, with 17 bases lying between them. Written as DNA, the CDR3 is TGCGCCACCATAGCGAACCGGGAAAACACTGAAGCTTTCTTT. Protein sequence: CATIANRENTEAFF.

The rearrangement links TRBV25-1 to TRBJ2-7, with D possibly matching TRBD1 (6 bases). Germline V CDR1 and CDR2: MGHDK, SYGVNS. This CDR3 contains 17 residues. V lost 1 base to trimming and J lost 2 bases, with 18 bases between them. CDR3 nucleotides: TGTGCCAGCAGTGAATTTGGGGGCTGGCGAGGTACCTACGAGCAGTACTTC. This gives the protein CASSEFGGWRGTYEQYF.

There are a few counts of this clone. The chain couples TRBV2 to TRBJ2-2, with 8 bases matching TRBD2. The CDR3 extends over 13 amino acids. J was trimmed by 6 bases and V by 6 bases; bases with no gene match: 3. Germline CDR1 reads SNHLY; CDR2 reads FYNNEI. The CDR3 here is CASRRGVAGELFF. The CDR3 coding sequence is TGTGCCAGCAGGCGGGGGGTGGCCGGGGAGCTGTTTTTT.

The chain employs TRBV30 and TRBJ1-1, with D hard to call. The germline gives CDR1 GTSNPN, CDR2 SVGIG (reference sequence). V lost 1 base, J lost 2 bases, and 11 bases lay in between. The CDR3 covers 14 residues. The CDR3 here is CAWSAGRTNTEAFF. Here the CDR3 DNA reads TGTGCCTGGAGTGCAGGCAGGACTAACACTGAAGCTTTCTTT. The full variable domain, its missing parts supplied by reference TRBV30 and TRBJ1-1, is SQTIHQWPATLVQPVGSPLSLECTVEGTSNPNLYWYRQAAGRGLQLLFYSVGIGQISSEVPQNLSASRPQDRQFILSSKKLLLSDSGFYLCAWSAGRTNTEAFFGQGTRLTVV.

This chain links TRBV4-1 with TRBJ1-4; tentative D call: TRBD1 (6 bases). CDR1 and CDR2 (germline): MGHRA, YSYEKL. The CDR3 extends over 16 amino acids. V shed 4 bases and J shed 4 bases, with 16 bases lying between them. CDR3 region: CASSRRPDSLNEKLFF. In nucleotides, the CDR3 is TGCGCCAGCAGCCGCCGCCCGGACAGTCTTAATGAAAAACTGTTTTTT.

J is TRBJ2-5 and V is TRBV6-1; TRBD2 aligns across 9 bases. Germline CDR1 MNHNS, CDR2 SASEGT. The CDR3 runs to 14 residues. The junction had 4 bases not matched to a gene; V was cut back by 6 bases and J by 2 bases. The CDR3 spells CASRPTSGQETQYF. CDR3 in DNA: TGTGCCAGCAGGCCTACTAGCGGGCAAGAGACCCAGTACTTC.